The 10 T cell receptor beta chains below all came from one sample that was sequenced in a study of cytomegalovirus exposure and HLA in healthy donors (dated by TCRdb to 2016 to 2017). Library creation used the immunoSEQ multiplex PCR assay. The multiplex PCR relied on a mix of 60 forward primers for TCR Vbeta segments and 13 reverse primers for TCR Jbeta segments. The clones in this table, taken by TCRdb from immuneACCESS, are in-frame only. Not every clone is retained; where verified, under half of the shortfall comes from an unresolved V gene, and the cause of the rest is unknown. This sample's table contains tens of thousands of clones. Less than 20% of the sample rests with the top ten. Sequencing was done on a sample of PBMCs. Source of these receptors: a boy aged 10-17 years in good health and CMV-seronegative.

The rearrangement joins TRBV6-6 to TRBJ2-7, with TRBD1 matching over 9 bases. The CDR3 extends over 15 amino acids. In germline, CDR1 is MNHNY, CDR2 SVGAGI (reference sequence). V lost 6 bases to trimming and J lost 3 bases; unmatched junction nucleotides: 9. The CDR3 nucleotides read TGTGCCAGCAGCGAACATCCGGGACAGGGCTACGAGCAGTACTTC. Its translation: CASSEHPGQGYEQYF.

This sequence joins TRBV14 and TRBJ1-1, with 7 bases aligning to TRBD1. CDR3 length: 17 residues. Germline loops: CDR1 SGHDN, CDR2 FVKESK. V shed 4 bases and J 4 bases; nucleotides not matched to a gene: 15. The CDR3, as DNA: TGTGCCAGCAGCCGGTCAGTGACAGGGCAGTTGAGCACTGAAGCTTTCTTT. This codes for CASSRSVTGQLSTEAFF. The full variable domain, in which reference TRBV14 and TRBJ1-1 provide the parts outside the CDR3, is EAGVTQFPSHSVIEKGQTVTLRCDPISGHDNLYWYRRVMGKEIKFLLHFVKESKQDESGMPNNRFLAERTGGTYSTLKVQPAELEDSGVYFCASSRSVTGQLSTEAFFGQGTRLTVV.

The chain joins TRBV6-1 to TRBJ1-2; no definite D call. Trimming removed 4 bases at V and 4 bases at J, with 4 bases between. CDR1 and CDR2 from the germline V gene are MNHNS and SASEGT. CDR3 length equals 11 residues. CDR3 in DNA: TGTGCCAGCAGTGCCATCTATGGCTACACCTTC. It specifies CASSAIYGYTF.

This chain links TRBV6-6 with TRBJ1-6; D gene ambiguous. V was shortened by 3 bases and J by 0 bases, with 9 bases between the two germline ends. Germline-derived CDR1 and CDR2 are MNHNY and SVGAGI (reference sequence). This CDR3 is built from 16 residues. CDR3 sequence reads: CASSYSRSSYNSPLHF. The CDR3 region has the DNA TGTGCCAGCAGTTATTCAAGGAGCTCCTATAATTCACCCCTCCACTTT.

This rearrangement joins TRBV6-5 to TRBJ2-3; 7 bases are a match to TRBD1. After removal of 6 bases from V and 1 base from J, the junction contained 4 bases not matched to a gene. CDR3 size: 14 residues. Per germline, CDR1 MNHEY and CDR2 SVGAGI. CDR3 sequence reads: CASRRDRGTDTQYF. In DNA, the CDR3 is TGTGCCAGCAGAAGGGACAGAGGCACAGATACGCAGTATTTT.

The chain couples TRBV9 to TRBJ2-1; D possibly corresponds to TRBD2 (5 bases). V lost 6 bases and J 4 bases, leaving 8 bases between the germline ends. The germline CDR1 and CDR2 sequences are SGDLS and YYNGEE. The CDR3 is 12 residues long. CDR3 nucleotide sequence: TGTGCCAGCACCTCGGGGTACAATGAGCAGTTCTTC. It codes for CASTSGYNEQFF.

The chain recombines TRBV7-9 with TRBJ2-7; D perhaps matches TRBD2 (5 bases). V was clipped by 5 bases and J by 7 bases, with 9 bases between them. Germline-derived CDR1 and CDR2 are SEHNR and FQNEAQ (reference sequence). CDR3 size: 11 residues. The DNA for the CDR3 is TGTGCCAGCAGCCTCCCGGGGGAGCAGTACTTC. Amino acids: CASSLPGEQYF.

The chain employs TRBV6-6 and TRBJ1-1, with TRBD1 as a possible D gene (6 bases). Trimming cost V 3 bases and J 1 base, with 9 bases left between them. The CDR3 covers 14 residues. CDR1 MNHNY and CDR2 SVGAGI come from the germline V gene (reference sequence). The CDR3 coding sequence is TGTGCCAGCAGTTATCTCAGGGGGAACACTGAAGCTTTCTTT. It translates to CASSYLRGNTEAFF.

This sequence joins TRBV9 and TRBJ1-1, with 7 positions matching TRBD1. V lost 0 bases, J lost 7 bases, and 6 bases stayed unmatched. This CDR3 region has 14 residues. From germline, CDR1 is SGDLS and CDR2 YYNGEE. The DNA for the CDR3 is TGTGCCAGCAGCGTAGGAGGGACAGCGGATGAAGCTTTCTTT. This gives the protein CASSVGGTADEAFF.

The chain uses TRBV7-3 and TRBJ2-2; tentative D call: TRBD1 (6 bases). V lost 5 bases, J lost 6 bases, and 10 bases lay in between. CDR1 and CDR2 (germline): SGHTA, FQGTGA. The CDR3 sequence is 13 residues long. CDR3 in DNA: TGTGCCAGCAGCCCAACAGGGTCCGGGGAGCTGTTTTTT. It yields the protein CASSPTGSGELFF.